This T cell receptor beta chain was sequenced in a study of PD-L1 blockade in urothelial cancer. The overall study: Blood analysis was done at 3 weeks (second dose) and 6 weeks after treatment began.

V dropped 5 bases and J dropped 2; count of bases not matched to a gene: 10. Germline lookup yields CDR1 SEHNR and CDR2 FQNEAQ (reference sequence). There are 17 residues in the CDR3. TCRdb's table, derived via immunoSEQ multiplex PCR, lists solely in-frame clones and lacks some. The sample lists about 120,000 clones; about 91% were seen once. Study-wide findings and caveats: Pretreatment TCR clonality in blood, when below the median, was predictive of better survival.

The time point is: peripheral blood 6 weeks after treatment start. Remarks on this clone: Its cognate antigen is unknown.

Sequencing used PBMCs, obtained around atezolizumab (anti-PD-L1) treatment. The chain employs TRBV7-9 and TRBJ2-3; the match to TRBD2 covers 10 bases. This receptor was taken from a man in his sixties with urothelial cancer. The DNA of the CDR3 is TGTGCCAGCAGCCGCCCCCGGACTAGCGGCCTCACAGATACGCAGTATTTT. It is translated as CASSRPRTSGLTDTQYF.